This T cell receptor beta chain was profiled in a study of blood T cells in healthy people across ages. General observations from the study: The study could not conclusively compare naive and antigen-experienced cells, given its unsorted PBMCs. As age increased, TCR beta diversity per million T cells fell in a roughly linear fashion.

The CDR3 is 16 amino acids. The V gene's germline CDR1 is SGHTA and CDR2 FQGNSA. This clonotype occurred many times. The antigen remains unidentified. The junction departs from germline at one end; a sequencing error may be responsible. The use of a sample-barcoded 5' primer and a J-beta primer mix characterized a second PCR of roughly 6 to 11 cycles. In TCRdb, the 5' RACE reads were re-called with MiXCR into one record per CDR3 protein. The table has fewer than 950,000 distinct CDR3 sequences, roughly 40% seen once. Sequenced sample: blood. This chain links TRBV7-2 with TRBJ2-4; 7 nucleotides align to TRBD1. The receptor was isolated from a young man in good health. CDR3 DNA sequence: TGTGCCAGCAGCCTCAGCTTAGGGACAGCCCAAAACATTCAGTACTTC. It yields the protein CASSLSLGTAQNIQYF.